Below, 5 T cell receptor beta chains from the same sample are listed, as sequenced in a study of T cells after yellow fever vaccination. TCRdb redid the calling of the 5' RACE reads with MiXCR, one entry per CDR3 protein. Altogether 250,000 to 400,000 distinct CDR3 sequences are present, roughly 4.3% being singletons, with the ten largest covering roughly a fifth. Specimen: PBMCs, collected 15 days after the yellow fever booster vaccination. The receptors stem from a man aged 18 to 30 who received the YFV17D yellow fever vaccine.

This clonotype was observed many times. This chain connects TRBV3-1 to TRBJ2-7; the match to TRBD1 covers 10 bases. The length of the CDR3 is 15 residues. Germline trimming cut 2 bases from V and 2 bases from J; bases unmatched to any gene: 3. The germline V gene encodes CDR1 LGHDT and CDR2 YNNKEL (reference sequence). As DNA, the CDR3 is TGTGCCAGCAGCCAACCGGGACAGGGGACCTACGAGCAGTACTTC. Translation gives CASSQPGQGTYEQYF.

This clonotype was observed a handful of times. J is TRBJ2-2 and V is TRBV6-2 or TRBV6-3, with 8 bases that match TRBD1. CDR1 is MNHEY and CDR2 is SVGEGT in the germline V gene. V was pared by 2 bases and J by 2 bases, with 10 bases of the junction left unmatched. This CDR3 has 18 amino acids. CDR3 bases: TGTGCCAGCAGTTACCCCAGTGGGACAGGACTTAACACCGGGGAGCTGTTTTTT. Amino acids: CASSYPSGTGLNTGELFF.

The sample holds many counts of this clonotype. The chain combines TRBV5-5 with TRBJ1-6; 7 bases are a match to TRBD1. The CDR3 covers 15 residues. Germline V gene sequence: CDR1 SGHKS, CDR2 YYEKEE (reference sequence). V trimming: 4 bases; J trimming: 8 bases; junction bases outside the gene matches: 9. The CDR3 DNA reads TGTGCCAGCAGCGGACAGGAACGGTGGGATTCACCCCTCCACTTT. It specifies CASSGQERWDSPLHF.

This clonotype was found a few times. The chain recombines TRBV10-3 with TRBJ1-1; no clear D gene. Deletions cut 0 bases from V and 1 base from J, with 9 bases between. This CDR3 contains 15 residues. Per germline, CDR1 ENHRY and CDR2 SYGVKD. CDR3 sequence (DNA): TGTGCCATCAGTGAGTCTCAACGGGGGAACACTGAAGCTTTCTTT. Protein: CAISESQRGNTEAFF.

The table lists this clonotype with many counts. The junction departs from germline at one end; a sequencing error may be responsible. The rearrangement links TRBV5-1 to TRBJ1-1; D is possibly TRBD1 (6 bases). The CDR3 loop spans 13 amino acids. Germline CDR1 and CDR2: SGHRS and YFSETQ. The CDR3 coding sequence is TGTGCCAGCAGCTTACAGGGAGGAACTGAAGCTTTCTTT. Translation gives CASSLQGGTEAFF.